A selection of T cell receptor beta chains follows, all from one sample in a study of shared clonotypes between healthy human individuals. The table came from immunoSEQ multiplex PCR; TCRdb's copy has only in-frame clones and leaves some out. The data contain hundreds of thousands of clones, 60% to 80% of them singletons. Input material: memory CD4+ T cells sorted from blood. Receptor source: a woman aged 30 to 39 in good health. Each CDR3 is given with its conserved first and last residue. The D gene is left open where the match is weak. Only some rows state a clone size, as once, few, many or a class for expanded clones.

v_call: TRBV6-7; d_call: TRBD1; clone_size: .; j_call: TRBJ1-5; cdr3_aa: CASSYPDRVDQPQHF; cdr3_nt: TGTGCCAGCAGTTACCCGGACAGGGTCGACCAGCCCCAGCATTTT
v_call: TRBV27; d_call: TRBD1; clone_size: .; j_call: TRBJ2-5; cdr3_aa: CASSTYRQGSKEETQYF; cdr3_nt: TGTGCCAGCAGTACCTACAGACAGGGCTCTAAGGAAGAGACCCAGTACTTC
v_call: TRBV19; d_call: TRBD1; clone_size: .; j_call: TRBJ1-5; cdr3_aa: CASSIGGTGVQPQHF; cdr3_nt: TGTGCCAGTAGTATAGGAGGGACAGGGGTTCAGCCCCAGCATTTT
v_call: TRBV6-1; d_call: .; clone_size: .; j_call: TRBJ2-7; cdr3_aa: CASSGAGDEQYF; cdr3_nt: TGTGCCAGCAGTGGGGCTGGGGACGAGCAGTACTTC
v_call: TRBV6-6; d_call: TRBD2; clone_size: .; j_call: TRBJ2-3; cdr3_aa: CATLPSGKGDTQYF; cdr3_nt: TGTGCCACCCTACCTAGCGGAAAAGGAGATACGCAGTATTTT
v_call: TRBV5-1; d_call: .; clone_size: .; j_call: TRBJ2-1; cdr3_aa: CASAPDSSSYNEQFF; cdr3_nt: TGCGCCAGCGCCCCCGACAGCAGCTCCTACAATGAGCAGTTCTTC
v_call: TRBV7-8; d_call: TRBD1; clone_size: .; j_call: TRBJ1-2; cdr3_aa: CASSQNQVRSGGFYGYTF; cdr3_nt: TGTGCCAGCAGCCAAAACCAAGTGCGGTCAGGGGGCTTTTATGGCTACACCTTC
v_call: TRBV11-1; d_call: .; clone_size: .; j_call: TRBJ2-1; cdr3_aa: CASSLVDSLNNEQFF; cdr3_nt: TGTGCCAGCAGCTTAGTGGACAGCTTGAATAATGAGCAGTTCTTC
v_call: TRBV4-1; d_call: .; clone_size: .; j_call: TRBJ2-5; cdr3_aa: CASSQAGVFQETQYF; cdr3_nt: TGCGCCAGCAGCCAAGCTGGGGTGTTTCAAGAGACCCAGTACTTC
v_call: TRBV7-3; d_call: .; clone_size: few; j_call: TRBJ1-3; cdr3_aa: CASSDHRNTIYF; cdr3_nt: TGTGCCAGCAGCGACCACAGAAACACCATATATTTT
v_call: TRBV7-2; d_call: .; clone_size: few; j_call: TRBJ2-5; cdr3_aa: CASSLNQETQYF; cdr3_nt: TGTGCCAGCAGCTTGAACCAAGAGACCCAGTACTTC
v_call: TRBV28; d_call: TRBD1; clone_size: few; j_call: TRBJ1-5; cdr3_aa: CASFGTGPHQPQHF; cdr3_nt: TGTGCCAGCTTTGGGACAGGCCCCCATCAGCCCCAGCATTTT
v_call: TRBV5-6; d_call: TRBD2; clone_size: .; j_call: TRBJ2-1; cdr3_aa: CASSYIAGWAYNEQFF; cdr3_nt: TGTGCCAGCAGTTACATAGCGGGATGGGCCTACAATGAGCAGTTCTTC
v_call: TRBV18; d_call: TRBD1; clone_size: .; j_call: TRBJ1-2; cdr3_aa: CASSPAQLPRGLGYTF; cdr3_nt: TGTGCCAGCTCACCAGCCCAGCTTCCGAGGGGGCTAGGCTACACCTTC
v_call: TRBV19; d_call: TRBD2; clone_size: .; j_call: TRBJ2-3; cdr3_aa: CASSIRTSGSDTQYF; cdr3_nt: TGTGCCAGTAGTATCCGGACTAGCGGGAGCGATACGCAGTATTTT
v_call: TRBV29-1; d_call: .; clone_size: .; j_call: TRBJ2-5; cdr3_aa: CSVDRGVETQYF; cdr3_nt: TGCAGCGTTGACCGGGGCGTAGAGACCCAGTACTTC
v_call: TRBV18; d_call: TRBD1; clone_size: .; j_call: TRBJ1-1; cdr3_aa: CASSQKGQTNTEAFF; cdr3_nt: TGTGCCAGCTCGCAAAAGGGACAGACGAACACTGAAGCTTTCTTT
v_call: TRBV9; d_call: TRBD1; clone_size: .; j_call: TRBJ1-1; cdr3_aa: CASSVTGVNTEAFF; cdr3_nt: TGTGCCAGCAGCGTAACAGGGGTGAACACTGAAGCTTTCTTT
v_call: TRBV25-1; d_call: TRBD1; clone_size: .; j_call: TRBJ2-7; cdr3_aa: CASSGPGTGGSYEQYF; cdr3_nt: TGTGCCAGCAGCGGTCCCGGGACAGGGGGTTCCTACGAGCAGTACTTC
v_call: TRBV11-2; d_call: .; clone_size: .; j_call: TRBJ1-3; cdr3_aa: CASRAQGDTIYF; cdr3_nt: TGTGCCAGCAGAGCACAGGGAGACACCATATATTTT
v_call: TRBV10-3; d_call: .; clone_size: .; j_call: TRBJ1-4; cdr3_aa: CAISDGGGGEKLFF; cdr3_nt: TGTGCCATCAGTGACGGCGGAGGCGGTGAAAAACTGTTTTTT
v_call: TRBV5-1; d_call: TRBD1; clone_size: .; j_call: TRBJ2-5; cdr3_aa: CASSPTQGATQETQYF; cdr3_nt: TGCGCCAGCAGCCCAACACAGGGGGCGACGCAAGAGACCCAGTACTTC
v_call: TRBV10-3; d_call: TRBD1; clone_size: once; j_call: TRBJ2-7; cdr3_aa: CAVGTGGSYEQYF; cdr3_nt: TGTGCCGTGGGGACAGGGGGCAGCTACGAGCAGTACTTC
v_call: TRBV2; d_call: .; clone_size: few; j_call: TRBJ1-5; cdr3_aa: CASNLVSSNQPQHF; cdr3_nt: TGTGCCAGCAACCTCGTTAGTAGCAATCAGCCCCAGCATTTT
v_call: TRBV5-1; d_call: .; clone_size: .; j_call: TRBJ1-1; cdr3_aa: CASSSTRSGPFF; cdr3_nt: TGCGCCAGCAGCTCTACGAGGTCGGGTCCTTTCTTT
v_call: TRBV13; d_call: .; clone_size: .; j_call: TRBJ1-1; cdr3_aa: CASSLRVGKEAFF; cdr3_nt: TGTGCCAGCAGCTTAAGAGTGGGGAAAGAAGCTTTCTTT
v_call: TRBV11-2; d_call: .; clone_size: .; j_call: TRBJ2-1; cdr3_aa: CAEGEASYNEQFF; cdr3_nt: TGTGCAGAGGGGGAGGCATCCTACAATGAGCAGTTCTTC
v_call: TRBV6-1; d_call: .; clone_size: .; j_call: TRBJ2-6; cdr3_aa: CASSETRLPVGANVLTF; cdr3_nt: TGTGCCAGCAGTGAAACTAGGCTCCCAGTTGGGGCCAACGTCCTGACTTTC
v_call: TRBV5-1; d_call: .; clone_size: few; j_call: TRBJ1-1; cdr3_aa: CASSEEGTTNTEAFF; cdr3_nt: TGCGCCAGCAGCGAGGAGGGGACCACGAACACTGAAGCTTTCTTT
v_call: TRBV23-1; d_call: .; clone_size: .; j_call: TRBJ1-1; cdr3_aa: CARTKTGCSEAFF; cdr3_nt: TGCGCCAGAACCAAGACAGGTTGCTCTGAAGCTTTCTTT
v_call: TRBV28; d_call: .; clone_size: .; j_call: TRBJ2-7; cdr3_aa: CASREGGSGYEQYF; cdr3_nt: TGTGCCAGCAGGGAGGGGGGAAGTGGTTACGAGCAGTACTTC
v_call: TRBV9; d_call: .; clone_size: .; j_call: TRBJ2-5; cdr3_aa: CASSSYGETQYF; cdr3_nt: TGTGCCAGCAGCTCTTATGGGGAGACCCAGTACTTC
v_call: TRBV2; d_call: .; clone_size: once; j_call: TRBJ1-5; cdr3_aa: CATRQHSNQPQHF; cdr3_nt: TGTGCCACAAGACAGCATAGCAATCAGCCCCAGCATTTT
v_call: TRBV11-3; d_call: TRBD1; clone_size: .; j_call: TRBJ2-1; cdr3_aa: CASSLAGTEPSNEQFF; cdr3_nt: TGTGCCAGCAGCTTAGCCGGGACAGAGCCATCCAATGAGCAGTTCTTC
v_call: TRBV7-9; d_call: .; clone_size: .; j_call: TRBJ2-2; cdr3_aa: CASSLVMADGELFF; cdr3_nt: TGTGCCAGCAGCTTAGTAATGGCGGACGGGGAGCTGTTTTTT
v_call: TRBV6-1; d_call: .; clone_size: .; j_call: TRBJ1-4; cdr3_aa: CASSPGGNEKLFF; cdr3_nt: TGTGCCAGCAGTCCCGGGGGGAATGAAAAACTGTTTTTT
v_call: TRBV7-8; d_call: .; clone_size: .; j_call: TRBJ2-1; cdr3_aa: CASSLRTANNEQFF; cdr3_nt: TGTGCCAGCAGCCTACGGACTGCTAACAATGAGCAGTTCTTC
v_call: TRBV27; d_call: TRBD1; clone_size: .; j_call: TRBJ2-7; cdr3_aa: CASSLGQGTYEQYF; cdr3_nt: TGTGCCAGCAGTCTGGGACAGGGAACCTACGAGCAGTACTTC
v_call: TRBV6-6; d_call: .; clone_size: .; j_call: TRBJ2-3; cdr3_aa: CASTSGGSTDTQYF; cdr3_nt: TGTGCCAGCACCTCCGGGGGTAGCACAGATACGCAGTATTTT
v_call: TRBV7-2; d_call: TRBD2; clone_size: .; j_call: TRBJ2-1; cdr3_aa: CASSLGAGEYNEQFF; cdr3_nt: TGTGCCAGCAGCTTGGGAGCGGGAGAATACAATGAGCAGTTCTTC
v_call: TRBV29-1; d_call: .; clone_size: .; j_call: TRBJ1-1; cdr3_aa: CSVRGFGLNTEAFF; cdr3_nt: TGCAGCGTCAGGGGTTTTGGCCTGAACACTGAAGCTTTCTTT
v_call: TRBV7-9; d_call: TRBD2; clone_size: .; j_call: TRBJ2-1; cdr3_aa: CASGPLAGSNEQFF; cdr3_nt: TGTGCCAGCGGACCACTAGCGGGAAGCAATGAGCAGTTCTTC
v_call: TRBV19; d_call: TRBD1; clone_size: .; j_call: TRBJ1-5; cdr3_aa: CASSMAGGKNQPQHF; cdr3_nt: TGTGCCAGTAGTATGGCAGGGGGAAAGAACCAGCCCCAGCATTTT
v_call: TRBV5-1; d_call: .; clone_size: few; j_call: TRBJ2-1; cdr3_aa: CASCPRDMSYNEQFF; cdr3_nt: TGCGCCAGCTGTCCCCGGGACATGAGCTACAATGAGCAGTTCTTC